Presented here are 30 T cell receptor beta chains from one specimen sequenced in a study of TIL therapy for anti-PD-1-resistant metastatic lung cancer. Time point: pre-treatment sample, taken before nivolumab and TIL therapy. The tumor samples were excised metastases, mostly pleural nodules or supraclavicular lymph nodes. The libraries were made with immunoSEQ v3. Only in-frame clones appear in the TCRdb table, and some are missing; sequencing was by immunoSEQ multiplex PCR. Of 50,000 or so clones detected, less than 85% appear once; the ten largest clones hold roughly 5.6%. The sample was tumor tissue, taken at baseline. These receptor sequences come from a person between 30 and 79 years old with non-small cell lung cancer.

V usage is TRBV10-3 and J usage is TRBJ1-1; 11 nucleotides agree with TRBD1. From germline, CDR1 is ENHRY and CDR2 SYGVKD. V lost 6 bases to trimming and J lost 4 bases; unmatched junction nucleotides: 4. CDR3 length equals 14 residues. The CDR3 sequence is CAIRGQGDVTEAFF. CDR3 sequence (DNA): TGTGCCATCAGGGGACAGGGGGATGTCACTGAAGCTTTCTTT.

J is TRBJ2-5 and V is TRBV27; 8 positions match TRBD1. The germline V gene has CDR1 MNHEY and CDR2 SMNVEV (reference sequence). The CDR3 totals 15 residues. V shed 2 bases and J 5 bases; nucleotides not matched to a gene: 7. The CDR3 DNA reads as TGTGCCAGCAGTTTACAGGCAGGGGGCAAGGAGACCCAGTACTTC. It encodes CASSLQAGGKETQYF.

The chain carries TRBV27 and TRBJ2-2, with D possibly TRBD2 on 6 matching bases. The CDR3 is 15 amino acids. The germline CDR1 and CDR2 sequences are MNHEY and SMNVEV (reference sequence). V gave up 2 bases and J gave up 6 bases, with 13 bases separating them. The CDR3 DNA reads as TGTGCCAGCAGTTTACGGGAGTATGGTTCCGGGGAGCTGTTTTTT. It specifies CASSLREYGSGELFF.

The V gene is TRBV27, the J gene TRBJ2-1; D not certain. Trimming took off 0 bases at V and 1 base at J, with 10 bases between the two ends. CDR1 is MNHEY and CDR2 is SMNVEV in the germline V gene (reference sequence). The length of the CDR3 is 16 residues. The chain's CDR3 is CASSLSGDRSYNEQFF. The CDR3 bases are TGTGCCAGCAGTTTATCTGGGGATCGATCCTACAATGAGCAGTTCTTC.

The V gene is TRBV7-8, the J gene TRBJ1-5; unclear D gene. Looked up from germline, CDR1 is SGHVS and CDR2 is FQNEAQ. V lost 1 base and J lost 11, with 12 bases in between. CDR3 size: 13 residues. The CDR3 is CASSLGVAGSQHF. The CDR3 DNA follows: TGTGCCAGCAGCTTAGGGGTGGCCGGGTCCCAGCATTTT. The full variable domain, with the rest looked up from reference TRBV7-8 and TRBJ1-5, is GAGVSQSPRYKVAKRGQDVALRCDPISGHVSLFWYQQALGQGPEFLTYFQNEAQLDKSGLPSDRFFAERPEGSVSTLKIQRTQQEDSAVYLCASSLGVAGSQHFGDGTRLSIL.

The chain employs TRBV5-5 and TRBJ2-3; D possibly corresponds to TRBD1 (6 bases). The CDR3 loop spans 15 amino acids. V was cut by 4 bases and J by 2 bases, with 14 bases left in between. The germline CDR1 and CDR2 sequences are SGHKS and YYEKEE (reference sequence). The CDR3 DNA reads as TGTGCCAGCAGCCCCGGCTGGACAGTCACAGATACGCAGTATTTT. Its translation is CASSPGWTVTDTQYF.

This clone was recorded only once. As DNA, the CDR3 is TGTGCCAGTACCCCCGGGGCGATGCGAAGCACAGATACGCAGTATTTT. Its translation: CASTPGAMRSTDTQYF. V gene TRBV19 combines with J gene TRBJ2-3, with D possibly being TRBD1 or TRBD2 (5 bases each). Germline loops: CDR1 LNHDA, CDR2 SQIVND (reference sequence). Trimming cost V 7 bases and J 0 bases, with 17 bases left between them. This CDR3 contains 16 residues.

The chain joins TRBV6-5 to TRBJ2-1; 10 bases map to TRBD1. This CDR3 has 14 residues. Germline V gives CDR1 MNHEY, CDR2 SVGAGI. Germline trimming cut 6 bases from V and 8 bases from J; bases unmatched to any gene: 7. The CDR3 is CASRRQGAKDEQFF. For the CDR3, the DNA is TGTGCCAGCAGACGACAGGGGGCTAAAGATGAGCAGTTCTTC.

This clone was seen ten or more times. The chain carries TRBV7-9 and TRBJ2-5, with D tentatively TRBD2 (6 bases). From germline, CDR1 is SEHNR and CDR2 FQNEAQ (reference sequence). The CDR3 is made up of 12 amino acids. Trimming shortened V by 3 bases and J by 7 bases, and 9 bases separated the two germline ends. In nucleotides, the CDR3 is TGTGCCAGCAGCTTGGTGGGGGGGACCCAGTACTTC. It translates to CASSLVGGTQYF.

The chain links TRBV19 to TRBJ2-2, with TRBD1 matching over 9 bases. Germline CDR1 LNHDA, CDR2 SQIVND (reference sequence). This CDR3 contains 16 residues. V lost 5 bases and J lost 1; bases outside the gene matches: 5. The CDR3 region has the DNA TGTGCCAGTAGTTTGAGGGGACAGGGGAACACCGGGGAGCTGTTTTTT. Protein sequence: CASSLRGQGNTGELFF. Variable domain in full (rest from reference TRBV19 and TRBJ2-2): DGGITQSPKYLFRKEGQNVTLSCEQNLNHDAMYWYRQDPGQGLRLIYYSQIVNDFQKGDIAEGYSVSREKKESFPLTVTSAQKNPTAFYLCASSLRGQGNTGELFFGEGSRLTVL.

The V gene is TRBV15, the J gene TRBJ2-2; D not resolved. The V and J ends lost 3 bases and 4 bases respectively, with 15 bases between them. The CDR3 is 16 residues long. The germline V gene encodes CDR1 LNHNV and CDR2 YYDKDF (reference sequence). DNA for the CDR3: TGTGCCACCAGCAGTATCGAGGCCCTTGGCACCGGGGAGCTGTTTTTT. Translating gives CATSSIEALGTGELFF.

The chain joins TRBV28 to TRBJ2-7; D gene ambiguous. This CDR3 contains 13 residues. The germline CDR1 and CDR2 sequences are MDHEN and SYDVKM. The V end was cut by 6 bases, the J end by 3 bases, with 12 bases between. The CDR3 nucleotides are TGTGCCAGCAGCCCTGTCTCTTTCTACGAGCAGTACTTC. Protein: CASSPVSFYEQYF. The whole variable domain, remainder taken from reference TRBV28 and TRBJ2-7, is DVKVTQSSRYLVKRTGEKVFLECVQDMDHENMFWYRQDPGLGLRLIYFSYDVKMKEKGDIPEGYSVSREKKERFSLILESASTNQTSMYLCASSPVSFYEQYFGPGTRLTVT.

This clone was detected a few times. The chain employs TRBV10-3 and TRBJ1-2; 9 bases agree with TRBD1. The CDR3 covers 16 residues. Germline lookup yields CDR1 ENHRY and CDR2 SYGVKD. Trimming at V came to 0 bases and at J to 7 bases, leaving 9 bases not matched to a gene. The CDR3 nucleotides read TGTGCCATCAGTGAGTCTTCTAGTGGACAGGGGCCTGGCTACACCTTC. This gives the protein CAISESSSGQGPGYTF.

The chain uses TRBV30 and TRBJ1-5, with 9 bases aligning to TRBD1. In germline, CDR1 is GTSNPN, CDR2 SVGIG (reference sequence). V dropped 1 base and J dropped 6; count of bases not matched to a gene: 7. The CDR3 loop spans 15 amino acids. The DNA of the CDR3 is TGTGCCTGGAGTGCAGAGACAGGGGGAGTTCAGCCCCAGCATTTT. It codes for CAWSAETGGVQPQHF. Full variable domain (missing parts from reference TRBV30 and TRBJ1-5): SQTIHQWPATLVQPVGSPLSLECTVEGTSNPNLYWYRQAAGRGLQLLFYSVGIGQISSEVPQNLSASRPQDRQFILSSKKLLLSDSGFYLCAWSAETGGVQPQHFGDGTRLSIL.

The chain employs TRBV15 and TRBJ2-3, with 10 bases aligning to TRBD2. Germline assignment: CDR1 LNHNV and CDR2 YYDKDF (reference sequence). V was clipped by 7 bases and J by 6 bases; unmatched bases: 13. This CDR3 has 16 residues. This CDR3 reads CATTYGSSGRFDTQYF. The CDR3 nucleotides read TGTGCCACCACCTATGGGTCTAGCGGGAGATTCGATACGCAGTATTTT.

This clone is deemed medium-sized (0.01 to 0.1%). V is TRBV6-1 and J is TRBJ2-7, with a possible D match to TRBD1 (5 bases). The V end lost 0 bases, the J end lost 2 bases, and 11 bases lay between the germline ends. This CDR3 has 15 amino acids. Looked up from germline, CDR1 is MNHNS and CDR2 is SASEGT. Here the CDR3 reads CASSEAGTGAYEQYF. In DNA form, the CDR3 reads TGTGCCAGCAGTGAAGCGGGAACAGGAGCCTACGAGCAGTACTTC.

The chain carries TRBV4-3 and TRBJ2-3, with no clear D. The V end lost 1 base, the J end lost 2 bases, and 13 bases lay between the germline ends. This CDR3 spans 16 amino acids. Looked up from germline, CDR1 is LGHNA and CDR2 is YSLEER. The DNA of the CDR3 is TGCGCCAGCAGCCAAGTCGCCTTCTCACTCACAGATACGCAGTATTTT. It encodes CASSQVAFSLTDTQYF.

CDR3 loop: CASSGGRSGGAFGGELFF. In DNA form, the CDR3 reads TGTGCCAGCAGCGGAGGCCGAAGCGGGGGGGCTTTTGGCGGGGAGCTGTTTTTT. This sequence joins TRBV9 and TRBJ2-2, with 10 bases that match TRBD2. J was trimmed by 7 bases and V by 3 bases; bases with no gene match: 15. Germline CDR1 and CDR2: SGDLS and YYNGEE. The length of the CDR3 is 18 residues.

Points on this clone: Other nucleotide sequences from this sample produce the same CDR3. This chain uses TRBV2 with TRBJ2-7, with TRBD2 matching 10 bases. Germline CDR1 and CDR2: SNHLY and FYNNEI. The CDR3 has 15 amino acids. V was pared by 2 bases and J by 0 bases, with 1 base of the junction left unmatched. The CDR3 bases are TGTGCCAGCAGTGAATCTAGCGGGAGCTCCTACGAGCAGTACTTC. Residues: CASSESSGSSYEQYF.

This clone came up once. The V and J genes are TRBV30 and TRBJ2-4; TRBD2 matches 8 bases. Losses at the gene ends were 1 base for V and 5 bases for J; bases not matched to a gene: 1. CDR1 and CDR2 (germline): GTSNPN, SVGIG (reference sequence). There are 13 residues in the CDR3. CDR3 in amino acids: CAWSGSGENIQYF. DNA of the CDR3: TGTGCCTGGAGTGGTAGCGGGGAAAACATTCAGTACTTC.

The CDR3, as DNA: TGTGCCAGTAGCCAGGACAGGTTATCAAGTAACTATGGCTACACCTTC. Translated: CASSQDRLSSNYGYTF. The chain carries TRBV19 and TRBJ1-2; 7 positions match TRBD1. The CDR3 has 16 amino acids. The V gene's germline CDR1 is LNHDA and CDR2 SQIVND (reference sequence). After removal of 6 bases from V and 1 base from J, the junction contained 11 bases not matched to a gene.

The V gene is TRBV7-2, the J gene TRBJ2-7, with D hard to call. From germline, CDR1 is SGHTA and CDR2 FQGNSA. V shed 3 bases and J shed 0 bases, with 6 bases lying between them. This CDR3 is 13 amino acids long. The CDR3 DNA reads as TGTGCCAGCAGCTTGCAGACCTCCTACGAGCAGTACTTC. Translated: CASSLQTSYEQYF.

CDR3 in amino acids: CASSSGGVRYNEQFF. The CDR3 nucleotides read TGTGCCAGCAGCTCGGGTGGGGTTAGGTACAATGAGCAGTTCTTC. This sequence joins TRBV7-2 and TRBJ2-1; D call uncertain. The length of the CDR3 is 15 residues. V lost 4 bases and J 4 bases, leaving 14 bases between the germline ends. CDR1 and CDR2 (germline): SGHTA, FQGNSA.

The table lists this clone with a few counts. This rearrangement joins TRBV7-9 to TRBJ2-3, with D hard to call. The CDR3 is 12 amino acids. Germline lookup yields CDR1 SEHNR and CDR2 FQNEAQ (reference sequence). V dropped 5 bases and J dropped 2 bases, with 5 bases sitting between them. The DNA of the CDR3 is TGTGCCAGCAGCCCCACCACAGATACGCAGTATTTT. This encodes CASSPTTDTQYF. The full variable domain, completed using reference TRBV7-9 and TRBJ2-3, is DTGVSQNPRHKITKRGQNVTFRCDPISEHNRLYWYRQTLGQGPEFLTYFQNEAQLEKSRLLSDRFSAERPKGSFSTLEIQRTEQGDSAMYLCASSPTTDTQYFGPGTRLTVL.

The V call is TRBV30, the J call TRBJ2-1; D remains unclear. V gave up 3 bases and J gave up 5 bases, with 11 bases separating them. CDR1 and CDR2 (germline): GTSNPN, SVGIG (reference sequence). CDR3 length equals 13 residues. CDR3 in amino acids: CAWSRLANNEQFF. In nucleotides, the CDR3 is TGTGCCTGGAGCAGACTCGCCAACAATGAGCAGTTCTTC.

V is TRBV28 and J is TRBJ2-7; D uncertain. The CDR3 is made up of 14 amino acids. The V gene lost 6 bases and the J gene lost 3 bases, with 15 bases spanning the gap. Germline CDR1 is MDHEN and CDR2 is SYDVKM. CDR3 coding DNA: TGTGCCAGCAGATCGGAAACGGACGGCTACGAGCAGTACTTC. This codes for CASRSETDGYEQYF.

This clone was counted only a few times. The chain employs TRBV9 and TRBJ1-1; D possibly corresponds to TRBD1 (5 bases). This CDR3 comprises 12 residues. Germline-derived CDR1 and CDR2 are SGDLS and YYNGEE. Trimming left V 5 bases short and J 4 bases short, with 9 bases between. CDR3 residues: CASRGGGTEAFF. The CDR3 nucleotides are TGTGCCAGCAGGGGCGGGGGCACTGAAGCTTTCTTT. Full variable domain (remainder filled in from reference TRBV9 and TRBJ1-1): DSGVTQTPKHLITATGQRVTLRCSPRSGDLSVYWYQQSLDQGLQFLIQYYNGEERAKGNILERFSAQQFPDLHSELNLSSLELGDSALYFCASRGGGTEAFFGQGTRLTVV.

The rearrangement uses TRBV7-2 and TRBJ2-7; 8 bases are shared with TRBD1. Unmatched junction bases numbered 4, after V lost 1 base and J lost 5 bases. The CDR3 covers 14 residues. Germline V lookup: CDR1 SGHTA, CDR2 FQGNSA. CDR3 loop: CASSLGQGRHEQYF. The CDR3, as DNA: TGTGCCAGCAGCTTAGGACAGGGGAGGCACGAGCAGTACTTC.

The rearrangement joins TRBV30 to TRBJ2-7; TRBD1 matches 8 bases. V was clipped by 5 bases and J by 1 base; unmatched bases: 10. The germline V gene encodes CDR1 GTSNPN and CDR2 SVGIG (reference sequence). The CDR3 loop spans 15 amino acids. The CDR3 protein is CAWGTGLATSYEQYF. DNA for the CDR3: TGTGCCTGGGGGACAGGCTTGGCCACGTCCTACGAGCAGTACTTC.

The V call is TRBV19, the J call TRBJ2-6; D ambiguous. This CDR3 region has 15 residues. Per the germline V gene, CDR1 is LNHDA and CDR2 is SQIVND (reference sequence). Deletions cut 7 bases from V and 0 bases from J, with 10 bases between. The CDR3 reads CASTLTRSGANVLTF. CDR3 DNA sequence: TGTGCCAGTACCCTAACACGCTCTGGGGCCAACGTCCTGACTTTC.